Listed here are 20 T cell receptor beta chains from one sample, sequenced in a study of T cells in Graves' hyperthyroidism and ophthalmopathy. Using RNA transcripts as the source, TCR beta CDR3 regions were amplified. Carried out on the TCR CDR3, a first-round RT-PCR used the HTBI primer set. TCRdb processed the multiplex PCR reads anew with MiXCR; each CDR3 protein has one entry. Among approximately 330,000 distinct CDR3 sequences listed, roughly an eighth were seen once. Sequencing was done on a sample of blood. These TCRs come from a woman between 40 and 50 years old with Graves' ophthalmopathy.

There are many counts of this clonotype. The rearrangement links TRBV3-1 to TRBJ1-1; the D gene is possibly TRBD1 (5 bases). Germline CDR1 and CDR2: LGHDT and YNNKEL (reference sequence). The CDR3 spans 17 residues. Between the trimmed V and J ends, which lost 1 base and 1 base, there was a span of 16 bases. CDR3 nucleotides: TGTGCCAGCAGCCAAGGGACAACTCTGCAGGGGAACACTGAAGCTTTCTTT. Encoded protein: CASSQGTTLQGNTEAFF.

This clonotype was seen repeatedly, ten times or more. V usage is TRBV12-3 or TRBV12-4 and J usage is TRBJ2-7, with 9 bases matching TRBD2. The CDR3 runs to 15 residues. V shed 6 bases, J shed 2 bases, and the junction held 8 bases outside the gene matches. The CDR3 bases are TGTGCCAGCAGCAAAGCGGGAGGACTAACCTACGAGCAGTACTTC. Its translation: CASSKAGGLTYEQYF.

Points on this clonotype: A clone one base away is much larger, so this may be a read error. CDR3 loop: CSAREMAAGDLLNEQFF. CDR3 coding DNA: TGCAGTGCTAGAGAGATGGCTGCGGGGGACCTTCTGAATGAGCAGTTCTTC. The V gene is TRBV20-1, the J gene TRBJ2-1; 7 bases are a match to TRBD2. The CDR3 runs 17 residues. V dropped 0 bases and J dropped 7; count of bases not matched to a gene: 15. CDR1 is DFQATT and CDR2 is SNEGSKA in the germline V gene (reference sequence).

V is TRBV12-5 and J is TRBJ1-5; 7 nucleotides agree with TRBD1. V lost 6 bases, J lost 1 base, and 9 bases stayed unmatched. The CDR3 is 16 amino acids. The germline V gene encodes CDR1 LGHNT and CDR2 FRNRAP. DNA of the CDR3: TGTGCTAGTGGATCTGACAGGGATGGAAGCAATCAGCCCCAGCATTTT. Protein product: CASGSDRDGSNQPQHF.

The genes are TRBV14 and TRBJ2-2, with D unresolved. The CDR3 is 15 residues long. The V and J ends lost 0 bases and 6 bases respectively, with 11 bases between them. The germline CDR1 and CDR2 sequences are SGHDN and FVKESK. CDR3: CASSQDTPGAGELFF. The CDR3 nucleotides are TGTGCCAGCAGCCAAGATACCCCGGGTGCCGGGGAGCTGTTTTTT.

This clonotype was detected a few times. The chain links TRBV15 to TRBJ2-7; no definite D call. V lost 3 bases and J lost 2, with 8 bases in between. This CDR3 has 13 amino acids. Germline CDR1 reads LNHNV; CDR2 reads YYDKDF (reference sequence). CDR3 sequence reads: CATSSDVAYEQYF. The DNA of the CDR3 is TGTGCCACCAGCAGTGATGTTGCCTACGAGCAGTACTTC. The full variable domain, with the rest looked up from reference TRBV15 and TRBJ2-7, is DAMVIQNPRYQVTQFGKPVTLSCSQTLNHNVMYWYQQKSSQAPKLLFHYYDKDFNNEADTPDNFQSRRPNTSFCFLDIRSPGLGDTAMYLCATSSDVAYEQYFGPGTRLTVT.

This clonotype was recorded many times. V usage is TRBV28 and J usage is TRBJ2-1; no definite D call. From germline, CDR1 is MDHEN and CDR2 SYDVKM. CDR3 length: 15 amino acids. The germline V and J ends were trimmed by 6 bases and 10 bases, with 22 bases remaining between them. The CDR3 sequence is CASRLGSVSSREQFF. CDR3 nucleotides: TGTGCCAGCAGACTCGGGTCGGTCTCTTCAAGGGAGCAGTTCTTC.

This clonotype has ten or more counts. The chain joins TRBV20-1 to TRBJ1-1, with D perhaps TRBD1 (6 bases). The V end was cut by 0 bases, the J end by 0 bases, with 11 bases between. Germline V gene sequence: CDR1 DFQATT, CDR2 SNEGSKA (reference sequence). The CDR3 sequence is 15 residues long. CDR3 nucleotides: TGCAGTGCTAGAGATTTCGGGACAATGAACACTGAAGCTTTCTTT. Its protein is CSARDFGTMNTEAFF.

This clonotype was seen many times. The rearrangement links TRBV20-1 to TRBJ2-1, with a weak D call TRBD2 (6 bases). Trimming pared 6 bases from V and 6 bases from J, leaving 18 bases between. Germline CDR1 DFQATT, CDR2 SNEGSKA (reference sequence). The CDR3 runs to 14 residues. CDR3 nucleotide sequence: TGCAGTGCACACGGGACTCCCGCCCTCAATGAGCAGTTCTTC. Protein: CSAHGTPALNEQFF.

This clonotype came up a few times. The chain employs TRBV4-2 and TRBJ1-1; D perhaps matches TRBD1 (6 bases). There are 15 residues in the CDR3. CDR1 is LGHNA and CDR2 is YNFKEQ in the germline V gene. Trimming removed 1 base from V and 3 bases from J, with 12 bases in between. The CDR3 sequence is CASSQVNRADTEAFF. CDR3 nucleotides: TGTGCCAGCAGCCAAGTAAACAGGGCGGACACTGAAGCTTTCTTT.

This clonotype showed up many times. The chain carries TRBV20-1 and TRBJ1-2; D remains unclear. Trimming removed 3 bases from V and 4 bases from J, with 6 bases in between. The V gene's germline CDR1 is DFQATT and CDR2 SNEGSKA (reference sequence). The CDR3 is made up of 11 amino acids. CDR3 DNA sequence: TGCAGTGCTAGGTCTCCCTATGGCTACACCTTC. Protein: CSARSPYGYTF.

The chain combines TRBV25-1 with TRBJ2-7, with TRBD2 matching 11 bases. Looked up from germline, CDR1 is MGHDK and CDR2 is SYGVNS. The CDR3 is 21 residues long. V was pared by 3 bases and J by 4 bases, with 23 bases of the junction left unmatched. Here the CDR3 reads CASSDLGATSGVSQLKYEQYF. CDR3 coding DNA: TGTGCCAGCAGTGATTTGGGGGCGACTAGCGGGGTATCGCAACTTAAATACGAGCAGTACTTC.

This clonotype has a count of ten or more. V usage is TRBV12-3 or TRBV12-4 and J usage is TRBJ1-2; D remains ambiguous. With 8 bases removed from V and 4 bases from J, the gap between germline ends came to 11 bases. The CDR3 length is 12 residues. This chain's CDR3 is CASHELGYGYTF. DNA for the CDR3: TGTGCCAGCCACGAGCTAGGCTATGGCTACACCTTC.

CDR3 in DNA: TGTGCGGGGGCTAGCGGGAGGTCCTCCTACGAGCAGTACTTC. Translated: CAGASGRSSYEQYF. The rearrangement uses TRBV28 and TRBJ2-7; 11 bases are a match to TRBD2. Germline V gene lookup returns CDR1 MDHEN and CDR2 SYDVKM. This CDR3 region has 14 residues.

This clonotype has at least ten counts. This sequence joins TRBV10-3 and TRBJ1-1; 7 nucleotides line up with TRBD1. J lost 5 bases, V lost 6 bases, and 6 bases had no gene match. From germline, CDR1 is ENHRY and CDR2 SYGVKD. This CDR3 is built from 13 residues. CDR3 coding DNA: TGTGCCATCAGGATACAGGGGAAAACTGAAGCTTTCTTT. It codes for CAIRIQGKTEAFF.

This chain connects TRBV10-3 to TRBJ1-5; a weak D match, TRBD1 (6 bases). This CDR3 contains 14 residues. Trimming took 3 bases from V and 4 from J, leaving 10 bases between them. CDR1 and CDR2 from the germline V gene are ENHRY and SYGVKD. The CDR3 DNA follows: TGTGCCATCAGTGACGGGACACTGAATCAGCCCCAGCATTTT. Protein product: CAISDGTLNQPQHF.

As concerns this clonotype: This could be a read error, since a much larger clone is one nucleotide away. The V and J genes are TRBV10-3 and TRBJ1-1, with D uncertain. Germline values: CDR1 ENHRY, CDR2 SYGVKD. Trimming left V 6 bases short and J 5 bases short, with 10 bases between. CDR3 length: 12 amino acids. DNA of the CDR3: TGTGCCATCAGCTACGAAGCAACTGAAGCTTTCTTT. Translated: CAISYEATEAFF.

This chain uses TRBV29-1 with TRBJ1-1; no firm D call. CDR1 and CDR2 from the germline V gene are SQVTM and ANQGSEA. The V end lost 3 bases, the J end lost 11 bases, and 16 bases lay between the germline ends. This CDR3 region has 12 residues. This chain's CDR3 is CSVDKEGLSAFF. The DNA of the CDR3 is TGCAGCGTTGATAAGGAGGGCTTGAGTGCTTTCTTT.

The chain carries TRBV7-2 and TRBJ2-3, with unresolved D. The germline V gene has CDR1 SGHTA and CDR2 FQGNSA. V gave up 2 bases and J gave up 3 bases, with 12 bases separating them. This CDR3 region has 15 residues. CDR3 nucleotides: TGTGCCAGCAGCTTAAGCGTGGCCACTACAGATACGCAGTATTTT. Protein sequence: CASSLSVATTDTQYF.

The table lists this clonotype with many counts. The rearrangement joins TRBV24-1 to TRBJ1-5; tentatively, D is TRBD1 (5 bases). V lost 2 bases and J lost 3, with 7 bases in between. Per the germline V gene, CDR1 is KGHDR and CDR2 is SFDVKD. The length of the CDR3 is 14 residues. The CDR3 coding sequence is TGTGCCACCAGTGATTCTGGGGCCAATCAGCCCCAGCATTTT. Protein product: CATSDSGANQPQHF.